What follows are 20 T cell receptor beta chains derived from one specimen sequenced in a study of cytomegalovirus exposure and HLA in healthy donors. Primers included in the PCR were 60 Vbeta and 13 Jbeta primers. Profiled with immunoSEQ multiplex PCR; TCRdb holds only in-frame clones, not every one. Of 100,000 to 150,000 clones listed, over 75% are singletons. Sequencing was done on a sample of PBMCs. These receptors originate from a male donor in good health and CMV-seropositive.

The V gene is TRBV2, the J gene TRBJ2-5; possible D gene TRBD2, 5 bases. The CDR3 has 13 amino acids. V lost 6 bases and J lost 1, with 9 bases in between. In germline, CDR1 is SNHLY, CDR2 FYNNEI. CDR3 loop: CASSRGPQETQYF. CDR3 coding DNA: TGTGCCAGCAGCCGGGGTCCCCAAGAGACCCAGTACTTC.

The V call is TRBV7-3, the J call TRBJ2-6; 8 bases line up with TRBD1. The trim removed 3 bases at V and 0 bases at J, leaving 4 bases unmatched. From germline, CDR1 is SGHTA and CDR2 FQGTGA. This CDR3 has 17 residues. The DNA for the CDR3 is TGTGCCAGCAGCTTTGGGACAGGCCCCTCTGGGGCCAACGTCCTGACTTTC. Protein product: CASSFGTGPSGANVLTF.

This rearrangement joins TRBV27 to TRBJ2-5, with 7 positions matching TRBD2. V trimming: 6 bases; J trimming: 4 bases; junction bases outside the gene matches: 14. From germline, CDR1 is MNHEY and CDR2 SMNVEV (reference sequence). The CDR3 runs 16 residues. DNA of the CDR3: TGTGCCAGCAGCCGCCTACGGGGCAGGGAGGGAGAGACCCAGTACTTC. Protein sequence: CASSRLRGREGETQYF.

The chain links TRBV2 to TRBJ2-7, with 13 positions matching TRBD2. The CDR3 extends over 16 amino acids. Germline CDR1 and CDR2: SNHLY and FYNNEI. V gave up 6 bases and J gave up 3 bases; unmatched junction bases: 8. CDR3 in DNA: TGTGCCAGCAGAGCCGGGACTAGCGGGAAGATCTACGAGCAGTACTTC. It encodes CASRAGTSGKIYEQYF.

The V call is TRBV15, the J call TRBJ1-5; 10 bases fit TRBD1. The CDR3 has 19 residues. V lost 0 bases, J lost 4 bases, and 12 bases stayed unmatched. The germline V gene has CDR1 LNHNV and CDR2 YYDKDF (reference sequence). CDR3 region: CATSRDLRGVGQGNQPQHF. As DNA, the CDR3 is TGTGCCACCAGCAGAGATTTACGGGGAGTGGGACAGGGGAATCAGCCCCAGCATTTT.

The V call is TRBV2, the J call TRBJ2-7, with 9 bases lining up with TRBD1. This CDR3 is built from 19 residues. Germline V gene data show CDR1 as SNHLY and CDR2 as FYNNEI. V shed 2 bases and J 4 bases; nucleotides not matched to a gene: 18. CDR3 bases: TGTGCCAGCAGTGAATGGGGTTTATCACAGGGGGCGAAGAGGTACGAGCAGTACTTC. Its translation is CASSEWGLSQGAKRYEQYF.

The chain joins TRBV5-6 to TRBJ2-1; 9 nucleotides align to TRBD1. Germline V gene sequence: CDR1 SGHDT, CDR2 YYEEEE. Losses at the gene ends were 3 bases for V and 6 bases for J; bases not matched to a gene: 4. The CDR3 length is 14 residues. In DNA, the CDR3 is TGTGCCAGCAGCTGGGGACAGGGCCCCAATGAGCAGTTCTTC. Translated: CASSWGQGPNEQFF.

This CDR3 reads CASSLGGSGYTF. Here the CDR3 DNA reads TGTGCCAGCAGTCTAGGGGGAAGCGGCTACACCTTC. V gene TRBV6-1 combines with J gene TRBJ1-2, with D tentatively TRBD1 (6 bases). Between the trimmed V and J ends, which lost 5 bases and 8 bases, there was a span of 12 bases. Germline values: CDR1 MNHNS, CDR2 SASEGT. CDR3 length equals 12 residues.

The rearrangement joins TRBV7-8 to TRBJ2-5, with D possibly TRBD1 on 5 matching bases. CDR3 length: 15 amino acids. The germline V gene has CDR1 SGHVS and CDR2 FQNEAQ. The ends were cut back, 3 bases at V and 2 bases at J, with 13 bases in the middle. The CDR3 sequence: CASSFSSGYQETQYF. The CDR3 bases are TGTGCCAGCAGCTTTTCCTCAGGGTATCAAGAGACCCAGTACTTC.

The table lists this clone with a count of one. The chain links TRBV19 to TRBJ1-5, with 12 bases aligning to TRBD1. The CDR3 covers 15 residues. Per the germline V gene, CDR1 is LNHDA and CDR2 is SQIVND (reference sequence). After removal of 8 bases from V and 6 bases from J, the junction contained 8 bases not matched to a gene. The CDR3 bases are TGTGCCAGTCGATCGGGGGACAGGGGGCTTCAGCCCCAGCATTTT. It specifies CASRSGDRGLQPQHF.

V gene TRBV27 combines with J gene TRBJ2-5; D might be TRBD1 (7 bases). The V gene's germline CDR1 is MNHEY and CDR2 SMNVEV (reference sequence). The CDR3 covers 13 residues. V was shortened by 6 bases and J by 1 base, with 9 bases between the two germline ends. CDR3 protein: CASSQGGQETQYF. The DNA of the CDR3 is TGTGCCAGCAGCCAGGGGGGCCAAGAGACCCAGTACTTC.

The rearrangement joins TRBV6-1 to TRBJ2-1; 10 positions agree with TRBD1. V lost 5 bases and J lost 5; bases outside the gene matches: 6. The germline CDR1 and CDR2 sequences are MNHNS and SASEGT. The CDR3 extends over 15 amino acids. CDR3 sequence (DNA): TGTGCCAGCAGTTGGACAGGGGGAATGAACAATGAGCAGTTCTTC. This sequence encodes CASSWTGGMNNEQFF.

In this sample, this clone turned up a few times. The CDR3 sequence is CASSYTSGESNEQFF. CDR3 sequence (DNA): TGTGCCAGCAGTTACACTAGCGGAGAAAGCAATGAGCAGTTCTTC. This chain joins TRBV28 and TRBJ2-1; 8 positions agree with TRBD2. The CDR3 covers 15 residues. Germline lookup yields CDR1 MDHEN and CDR2 SYDVKM. V trimming: 4 bases; J trimming: 6 bases; junction bases outside the gene matches: 8.

The CDR3 nucleotides are TGCGCCAGCAGCTCCCAAACAACTAGCGGGGGGGCTGCAGATACGCAGTATTTT. This codes for CASSSQTTSGGAADTQYF. The chain couples TRBV5-1 to TRBJ2-3, with 13 bases aligning to TRBD2. The CDR3 runs 18 residues. Germline V gene sequence: CDR1 SGHRS, CDR2 YFSETQ. V lost 3 bases, J lost 4 bases, and 11 bases stayed unmatched.

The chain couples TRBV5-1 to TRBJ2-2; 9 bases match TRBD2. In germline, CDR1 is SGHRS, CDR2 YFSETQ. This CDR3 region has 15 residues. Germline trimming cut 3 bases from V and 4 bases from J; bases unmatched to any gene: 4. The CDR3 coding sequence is TGCGCCAGCAGCTGGACGGGACTAGCCACCGGGGAGCTGTTTTTT. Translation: CASSWTGLATGELFF. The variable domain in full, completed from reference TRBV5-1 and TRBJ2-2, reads KAGVTQTPRYLIKTRGQQVTLSCSPISGHRSVSWYQQTPGQGLQFLFEYFSETQRNKGNFPGRFSGRQFSNSRSEMNVSTLELGDSALYLCASSWTGLATGELFFGEGSRLTVL.

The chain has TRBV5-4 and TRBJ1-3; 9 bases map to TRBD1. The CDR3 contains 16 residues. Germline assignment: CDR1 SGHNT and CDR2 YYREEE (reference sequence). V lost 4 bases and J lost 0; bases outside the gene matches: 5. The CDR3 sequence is CASSLGTGSSGNTIYF. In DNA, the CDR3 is TGTGCCAGCAGCCTCGGGACAGGGAGCTCTGGAAACACCATATATTTT.

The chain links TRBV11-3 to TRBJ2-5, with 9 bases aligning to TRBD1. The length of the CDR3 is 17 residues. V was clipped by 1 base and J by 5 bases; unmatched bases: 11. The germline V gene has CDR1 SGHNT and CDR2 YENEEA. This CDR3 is CASSLGQQGAPVETQYF. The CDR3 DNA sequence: TGTGCCAGCAGCTTAGGACAACAGGGGGCGCCGGTTGAGACCCAGTACTTC.

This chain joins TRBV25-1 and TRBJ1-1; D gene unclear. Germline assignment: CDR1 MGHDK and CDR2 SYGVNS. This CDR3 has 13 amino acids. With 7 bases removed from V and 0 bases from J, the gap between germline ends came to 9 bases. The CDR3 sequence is CASIGSVNTEAFF. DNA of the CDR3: TGTGCCAGCATCGGTAGTGTGAACACTGAAGCTTTCTTT. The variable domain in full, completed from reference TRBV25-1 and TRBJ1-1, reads EADIYQTPRYLVIGTGKKITLECSQTMGHDKMYWYQQDPGMELHLIHYSYGVNSTEKGDLSSESTVSRIRTEHFPLTLESARPSHTSQYLCASIGSVNTEAFFGQGTRLTVV.

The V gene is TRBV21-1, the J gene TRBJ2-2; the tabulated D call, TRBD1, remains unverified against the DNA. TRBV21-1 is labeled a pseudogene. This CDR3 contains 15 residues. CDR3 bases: TGTGCCAGCGCGCGGGACAGGGGAAGCACCGGGGAGCTGTTTTTT. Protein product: CASARDRGSTGELFF.

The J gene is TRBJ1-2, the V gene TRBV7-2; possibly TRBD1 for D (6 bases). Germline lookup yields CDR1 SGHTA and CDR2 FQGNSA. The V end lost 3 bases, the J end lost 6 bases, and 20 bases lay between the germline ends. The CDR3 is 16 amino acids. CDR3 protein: CASSFLSGGAFDGYTF. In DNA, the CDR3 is TGTGCCAGCAGCTTCCTCTCGGGGGGGGCGTTCGATGGCTACACCTTC.